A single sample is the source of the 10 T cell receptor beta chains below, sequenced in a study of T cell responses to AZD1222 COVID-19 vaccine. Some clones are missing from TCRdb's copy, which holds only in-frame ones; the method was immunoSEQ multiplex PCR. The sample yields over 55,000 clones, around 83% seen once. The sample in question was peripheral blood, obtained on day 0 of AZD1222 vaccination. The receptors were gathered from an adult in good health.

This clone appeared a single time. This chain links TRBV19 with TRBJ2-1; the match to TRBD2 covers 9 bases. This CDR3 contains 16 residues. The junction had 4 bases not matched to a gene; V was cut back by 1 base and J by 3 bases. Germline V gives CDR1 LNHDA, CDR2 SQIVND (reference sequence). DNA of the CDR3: TGTGCCAGTAGTATAGTCGGGCGGGGGGGCTACAATGAGCAGTTCTTC. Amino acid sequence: CASSIVGRGGYNEQFF.

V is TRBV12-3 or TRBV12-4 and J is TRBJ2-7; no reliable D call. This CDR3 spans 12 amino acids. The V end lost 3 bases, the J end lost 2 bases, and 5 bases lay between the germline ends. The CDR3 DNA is TGTGCCAGCAGTTTTCAGGCCTACGAGCAGTACTTC. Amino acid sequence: CASSFQAYEQYF.

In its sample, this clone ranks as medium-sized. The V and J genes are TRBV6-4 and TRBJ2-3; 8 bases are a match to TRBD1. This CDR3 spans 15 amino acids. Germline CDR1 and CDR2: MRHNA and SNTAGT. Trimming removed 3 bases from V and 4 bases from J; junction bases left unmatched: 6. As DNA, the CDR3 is TGTGCCAGCAGTGAGAACCCGGACAGGGCAGATACGCAGTATTTT. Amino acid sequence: CASSENPDRADTQYF.

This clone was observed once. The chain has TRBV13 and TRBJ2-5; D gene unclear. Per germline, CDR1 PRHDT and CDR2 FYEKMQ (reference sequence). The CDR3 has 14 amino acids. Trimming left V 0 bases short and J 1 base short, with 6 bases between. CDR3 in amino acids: CASSLGGSQETQYF. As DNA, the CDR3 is TGTGCCAGCAGCTTAGGAGGGTCCCAAGAGACCCAGTACTTC.

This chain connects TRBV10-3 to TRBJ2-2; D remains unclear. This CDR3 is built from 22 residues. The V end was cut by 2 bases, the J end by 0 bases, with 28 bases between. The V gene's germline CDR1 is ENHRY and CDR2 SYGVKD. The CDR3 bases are TGTGCCATCAGTGAGGGGTATTATCTTCCTAGAGGCCGGAAAACGAACACCGGGGAGCTGTTTTTT. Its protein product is CAISEGYYLPRGRKTNTGELFF.

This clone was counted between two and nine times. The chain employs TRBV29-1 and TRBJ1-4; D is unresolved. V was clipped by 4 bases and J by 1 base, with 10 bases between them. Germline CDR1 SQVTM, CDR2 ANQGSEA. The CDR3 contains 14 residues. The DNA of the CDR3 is TGCAGCGTTGTAGGCTGGGAAACTAATGAAAAACTGTTTTTT. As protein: CSVVGWETNEKLFF.

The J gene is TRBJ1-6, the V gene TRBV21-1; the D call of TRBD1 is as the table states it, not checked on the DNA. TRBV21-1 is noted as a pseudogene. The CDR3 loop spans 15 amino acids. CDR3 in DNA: TGTGCCAGCAGCCCCCGACAGTCGTATAATTCACCCCTCCACTTT. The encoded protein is CASSPRQSYNSPLHF.

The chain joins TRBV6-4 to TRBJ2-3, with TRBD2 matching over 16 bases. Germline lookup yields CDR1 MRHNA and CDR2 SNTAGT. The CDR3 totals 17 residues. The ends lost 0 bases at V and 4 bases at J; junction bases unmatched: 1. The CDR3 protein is CASSDSGTSGGADTQYF. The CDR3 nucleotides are TGTGCCAGCAGTGACTCCGGGACTAGCGGGGGGGCAGATACGCAGTATTTT.

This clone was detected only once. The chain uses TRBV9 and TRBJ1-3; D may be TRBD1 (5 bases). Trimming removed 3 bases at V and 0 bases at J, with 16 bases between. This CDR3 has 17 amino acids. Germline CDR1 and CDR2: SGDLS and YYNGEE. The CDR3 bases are TGTGCCAGCAGCGCGGGTCCCGGCGACAGCTCTGGAAACACCATATATTTT. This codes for CASSAGPGDSSGNTIYF.

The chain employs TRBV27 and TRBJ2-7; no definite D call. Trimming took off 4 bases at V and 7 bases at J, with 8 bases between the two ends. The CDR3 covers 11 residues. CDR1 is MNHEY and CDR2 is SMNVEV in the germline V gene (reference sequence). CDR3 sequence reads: CASSSRAEQYF. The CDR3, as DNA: TGTGCCAGCAGTTCTCGGGCAGAGCAGTACTTC.